This T cell receptor (beta chain) was captured by sequencing in a study of blood T cell repertoires in COVID-19. Assay: immunoSEQ multiplex PCR; the TCRdb copy retains only in-frame clones and omits some. The data show some 150,000 clones, 80% to 90% seen once. V was shortened by 6 bases and J by 8 bases, with 16 bases between the two germline ends. The CDR3 runs 13 residues. Germline V CDR1 and CDR2: WNHNN, SYGVQD (reference sequence). The rearrangement joins TRBV10-1 to TRBJ1-2; D might be TRBD1 (6 bases). The sequence derives from a woman in her fifties or sixties with active COVID-19. Input material: peripheral blood. The CDR3 DNA is TGCGCCAGCAGCCCCCAGGGGCCCTACGGCTACACCTTC. It yields the protein CASSPQGPYGYTF.